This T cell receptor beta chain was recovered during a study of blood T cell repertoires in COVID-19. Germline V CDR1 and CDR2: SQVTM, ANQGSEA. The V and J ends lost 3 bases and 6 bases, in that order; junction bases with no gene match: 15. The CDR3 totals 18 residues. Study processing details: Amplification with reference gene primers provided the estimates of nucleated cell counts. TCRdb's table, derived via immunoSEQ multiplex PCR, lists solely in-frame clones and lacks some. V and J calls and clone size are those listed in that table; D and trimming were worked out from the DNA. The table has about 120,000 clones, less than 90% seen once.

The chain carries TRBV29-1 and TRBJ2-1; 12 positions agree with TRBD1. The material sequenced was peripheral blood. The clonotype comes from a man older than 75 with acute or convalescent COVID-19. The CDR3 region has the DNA TGCAGCGTTGACCCCGGGACAGGGGGCCGTCCCTGGGGCAATGAGCAGTTCTTC. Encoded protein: CSVDPGTGGRPWGNEQFF.